The 21 T cell receptor beta chains listed next were all sequenced from one sample in a study of shared clonotypes between healthy human individuals. TCRdb's table, derived via immunoSEQ multiplex PCR, lists solely in-frame clones and lacks some. The sample contains 2.3 million or so clones, 93% of which appear only once. The sequenced sample was naive CD4+ T cells from PBMCs. Subset denoted: CD45RA+ positively selected. These receptors all stem from a man aged 18 to 35 in good health. Some clones in this sample may be carry-over from other donors' samples.

The count of this clone is one. The rearrangement links TRBV5-4 to TRBJ2-1; no reliable D call. The germline V gene encodes CDR1 SGHNT and CDR2 YYREEE (reference sequence). The ends were cut back, 3 bases at V and 8 bases at J, with 12 bases in the middle. CDR3 length equals 13 residues. The CDR3 loop is CASSSPVADEQFF. The CDR3 nucleotides are TGTGCCAGCAGCTCTCCCGTTGCGGATGAGCAGTTCTTC.

The chain is built from TRBV5-1 and TRBJ1-1; D is uncertain. The CDR3 consists of 13 residues. Germline loops: CDR1 SGHRS, CDR2 YFSETQ. Trimming took off 2 bases at V and 6 bases at J, with 11 bases between the two ends. For the CDR3, the DNA is TGCGCCAGCAGCTTTACCATGACTTCTGAAGCTTTCTTT. Its translation is CASSFTMTSEAFF. The entire variable domain, with the rest obtained from reference TRBV5-1 and TRBJ1-1, is as follows: KAGVTQTPRYLIKTRGQQVTLSCSPISGHRSVSWYQQTPGQGLQFLFEYFSETQRNKGNFPGRFSGRQFSNSRSEMNVSTLELGDSALYLCASSFTMTSEAFFGQGTRLTVV.

The chain carries TRBV7-8 and TRBJ2-7; 7 bases are a match to TRBD1. Losses at the gene ends were 6 bases for V and 6 bases for J; bases not matched to a gene: 11. The CDR3 runs to 14 residues. The germline V gene has CDR1 SGHVS and CDR2 FQNEAQ. This chain's CDR3 is CASSSLQGEFEQYF. The CDR3, as DNA: TGTGCCAGCAGTTCCCTGCAGGGGGAATTCGAGCAGTACTTC. Combining the CDR3 with reference TRBV7-8 and TRBJ2-7 gives the whole variable domain GAGVSQSPRYKVAKRGQDVALRCDPISGHVSLFWYQQALGQGPEFLTYFQNEAQLDKSGLPSDRFFAERPEGSVSTLKIQRTQQEDSAVYLCASSSLQGEFEQYFGPGTRLTVT.

The V gene is TRBV2, the J gene TRBJ2-2; weak D call: TRBD2 (6 bases). CDR3 length equals 15 residues. Trimming stripped 6 bases from V and 3 bases from J, with 14 bases between. Germline V gives CDR1 SNHLY, CDR2 FYNNEI. The CDR3 nucleotides are TGTGCCAGCAGCGCCGGGACTTCTCACACCGGGGAGCTGTTTTTT. Translation: CASSAGTSHTGELFF.

The CDR3 DNA reads as TGTGCCAGCTCACCAGGGGTCGGCAGCTCCTACAATGAGCAGTTCTTC. It specifies CASSPGVGSSYNEQFF. The chain has TRBV18 and TRBJ2-1; D ambiguous. V dropped 2 bases and J dropped 0 bases, with 11 bases sitting between them. CDR1 and CDR2 from the germline V gene are KGHSH and LQKENI. This CDR3 has 16 residues. The whole variable domain, remainder taken from reference TRBV18 and TRBJ2-1, is NAGVMQNPRHLVRRRGQEARLRCSPMKGHSHVYWYRQLPEEGLKFMVYLQKENIIDESGMPKERFSAEFPKEGPSILRIQQVVRGDSAAYFCASSPGVGSSYNEQFFGPGTRLTVL.

A single count supports this clone. The CDR3: CASSPSGGIDYEQYF. In DNA, the CDR3 is TGTGCCAGCAGCCCCTCGGGGGGGATAGACTACGAGCAGTACTTC. This chain joins TRBV28 and TRBJ2-7; 8 bases line up with TRBD2. The trim removed 6 bases at V and 3 bases at J, leaving 10 bases unmatched. CDR1 is MDHEN and CDR2 is SYDVKM in the germline V gene. This CDR3 contains 15 residues. The full variable domain, with the rest looked up from reference TRBV28 and TRBJ2-7, is DVKVTQSSRYLVKRTGEKVFLECVQDMDHENMFWYRQDPGLGLRLIYFSYDVKMKEKGDIPEGYSVSREKKERFSLILESASTNQTSMYLCASSPSGGIDYEQYFGPGTRLTVT.

The sample holds one count of this clone. The chain joins TRBV27 to TRBJ2-5; D is uncertain. Trimming took off 4 bases at V and 3 bases at J, with 12 bases between the two ends. In germline, CDR1 is MNHEY, CDR2 SMNVEV (reference sequence). This CDR3 is 14 amino acids long. CDR3 DNA: TGTGCCAGCAGTTCCGGACGGCCAAAAGAGACCCAGTACTTC. It codes for CASSSGRPKETQYF.

V and J are TRBV9 and TRBJ1-2; 9 bases line up with TRBD1. There are 15 residues in the CDR3. The V gene end was trimmed by 2 bases and the J gene end by 5 bases; junction bases not matched to a gene: 7. Germline-derived CDR1 and CDR2 are SGDLS and YYNGEE. The CDR3 reads CASSVFSGQGYGYTF. CDR3 DNA sequence: TGTGCCAGCAGCGTCTTTTCAGGACAGGGGTATGGCTACACCTTC.

This sequence joins TRBV18 and TRBJ1-5, with 8 bases identical to TRBD1. The V gene's germline CDR1 is KGHSH and CDR2 LQKENI. The V and J ends lost 2 bases and 1 base, in that order; junction bases with no gene match: 4. The CDR3 is 16 amino acids. The CDR3 DNA is TGTGCCAGCTCACCAGCCACAGGGGGGAGCAATCAGCCCCAGCATTTT. Translation gives CASSPATGGSNQPQHF.

This clone came up once. The genes are TRBV4-1 and TRBJ2-7; D unclear. Germline assignment: CDR1 MGHRA and CDR2 YSYEKL. V was cut by 0 bases and J by 2 bases, with 5 bases left in between. The CDR3 has 13 residues. The CDR3 sequence: CASSQENPYEQYF. The CDR3 DNA reads as TGCGCCAGCAGCCAAGAGAATCCCTACGAGCAGTACTTC.

The chain is built from TRBV5-1 and TRBJ2-7, with TRBD1 identical over 8 bases. Germline assignment: CDR1 SGHRS and CDR2 YFSETQ. The CDR3 has 16 amino acids. Unmatched junction bases numbered 12, after V lost 1 base and J lost 6 bases. This CDR3 is CASSLPRDRGYREQYF. The CDR3 DNA sequence: TGCGCCAGCAGCTTGCCCCGCGACAGGGGATATCGCGAGCAGTACTTC.

In DNA, the CDR3 is TGTGCCAGCAAAGGGACAGTGATCTCTGAAGCTTTCTTT. It translates to CASKGTVISEAFF. The chain uses TRBV6-1 and TRBJ1-1; 7 nucleotides agree with TRBD1. The CDR3 extends over 13 amino acids. Losses at the gene ends were 7 bases for V and 6 bases for J; bases not matched to a gene: 8. In germline, CDR1 is MNHNS, CDR2 SASEGT.

The chain recombines TRBV4-3 with TRBJ1-2; no firm D call. Looked up from germline, CDR1 is LGHNA and CDR2 is YSLEER. Trimming removed 0 bases from V and 7 bases from J, with 12 bases in between. This CDR3 is 14 amino acids long. CDR3 sequence (DNA): TGCGCCAGCAGCCAAGATACCAACTACGCTGGCTACACCTTC. It translates to CASSQDTNYAGYTF.

On this clone itself: The same CDR3 also results from other DNA sequences found in this sample. The chain employs TRBV9 and TRBJ2-3; 9 nucleotides align to TRBD1. V was clipped by 3 bases and J by 0 bases; unmatched bases: 2. This CDR3 is 15 amino acids long. The germline CDR1 and CDR2 sequences are SGDLS and YYNGEE. CDR3 amino acids: CASSATGGSTDTQYF. In nucleotides, the CDR3 is TGTGCCAGCAGCGCGACAGGGGGGAGCACAGATACGCAGTATTTT.

Concerning this clone itself: Other DNA sequences within the sample encode an identical CDR3. The chain has TRBV6-6 and TRBJ1-2; 8 nucleotides agree with TRBD1. V shed 6 bases, J shed 3 bases, and the junction held 3 bases outside the gene matches. The CDR3 is made up of 13 amino acids. CDR1 and CDR2 from the germline V gene are MNHNY and SVGAGI (reference sequence). CDR3 sequence: CASSRDRYYGYTF. The CDR3 DNA follows: TGTGCCAGCAGCCGGGACAGGTACTATGGCTACACCTTC.

The chain is built from TRBV5-4 and TRBJ2-7; 12 positions agree with TRBD2. Germline V gives CDR1 SGHNT, CDR2 YYREEE (reference sequence). This CDR3 is 14 amino acids long. V lost 4 bases to trimming and J lost 9 bases; unmatched junction nucleotides: 8. The CDR3 reads CASSQRLAGDVQYF. The CDR3 DNA reads TGTGCCAGCAGCCAGAGACTAGCGGGAGATGTGCAGTACTTC.

The chain combines TRBV28 with TRBJ1-4; 8 bases are shared with TRBD1. V trimming: 5 bases; J trimming: 4 bases; junction bases outside the gene matches: 6. Per the germline V gene, CDR1 is MDHEN and CDR2 is SYDVKM. The length of the CDR3 is 15 residues. The CDR3 spells CASSPPTGVNEKLFF. The CDR3 nucleotides are TGTGCCAGCAGTCCCCCGACAGGGGTTAATGAAAAACTGTTTTTT. Looking up the rest from reference TRBV28 and TRBJ1-4 gives the full variable domain: DVKVTQSSRYLVKRTGEKVFLECVQDMDHENMFWYRQDPGLGLRLIYFSYDVKMKEKGDIPEGYSVSREKKERFSLILESASTNQTSMYLCASSPPTGVNEKLFFGSGTQLSVL.

As for this clone: Other DNA sequences in this specimen translate into the identical CDR3. V is TRBV5-1 and J is TRBJ2-5, with D possibly being TRBD2 (6 bases). This CDR3 is built from 14 residues. CDR1 is SGHRS, CDR2 YFSETQ, per germline. V was shortened by 7 bases and J by 2 bases, with 15 bases between the two germline ends. The chain's CDR3 is CASSDGTAQETQYF. The CDR3 DNA reads as TGCGCCAGCTCGGACGGGACTGCTCAAGAGACCCAGTACTTC.

The V and J genes are TRBV29-1 and TRBJ2-5; D possibly uses TRBD1 or TRBD2 (5 bases each). The tail of the sequence fits TRBJ2-7 better, so the J call may be wrong. Germline CDR1 reads SQVTM; CDR2 reads ANQGSEA. The CDR3 runs 15 residues. This CDR3 reads CSVVWGSPDAYEQYF. The CDR3 DNA reads as TGCAGCGTTGTGTGGGGGTCCCCAGATGCCTACGAGCAGTACTTC.

J is TRBJ2-1 and V is TRBV15; 11 positions agree with TRBD2. Germline trimming cut 0 bases from V and 9 bases from J; bases unmatched to any gene: 4. The germline CDR1 and CDR2 sequences are LNHNV and YYDKDF (reference sequence). There are 15 residues in the CDR3. The CDR3 loop is CATSRDIAGGGEQFF. DNA for the CDR3: TGTGCCACCAGCAGAGACATAGCGGGAGGGGGTGAGCAGTTCTTC. Combining the CDR3 with reference TRBV15 and TRBJ2-1 gives the whole variable domain DAMVIQNPRYQVTQFGKPVTLSCSQTLNHNVMYWYQQKSSQAPKLLFHYYDKDFNNEADTPDNFQSRRPNTSFCFLDIRSPGLGDTAMYLCATSRDIAGGGEQFFGPGTRLTVL.

This chain connects TRBV6-6 to TRBJ2-7; 13 bases fit TRBD2. The CDR3 is made up of 15 amino acids. Trimming cost V 1 base and J 5 bases; bases outside gene matches: 2. Germline CDR1 is MNHNY and CDR2 is SVGAGI (reference sequence). DNA for the CDR3: TGTGCCAGCAGTTACTTTACTAGCGGGAGGGACGAGCAGTACTTC. The encoded protein is CASSYFTSGRDEQYF.